A selection of T cell receptor beta chains follows, all from one sample in a study of blood T cell repertoires in COVID-19. The data were produced by immunoSEQ multiplex PCR, yet TCRdb's version contains in-frame clones alone and is incomplete. The sample shows hundreds of thousands of clones, roughly 80% of them seen only once. Sequencing used peripheral blood. The receptors shown here come from a woman in her thirties or forties with active or convalescent COVID-19. CDR3s include the opening cysteine and the closing phenylalanine or tryptophan. The order of the fields is J gene, clone size, V gene, D gene, CDR3 DNA, CDR3 protein. A D gene is named only where the DNA matches it firmly. Size is stated for part of the rows, as once, few or many counts, or as a class when the clone is expanded.

>TRBJ1-1|NA|TRBV9|NA
TGTGCCAGCAGACCTACAGGGCTTGAAGCTTTCTTT
CASRPTGLEAFF
>TRBJ2-5|NA|TRBV5-1|TRBD2
TGCGCCAGCAGCTTGGTGGTAGCGGGAGATCTAGAGACCCAGTACTTC
CASSLVVAGDLETQYF
>TRBJ1-4|NA|TRBV7-9|TRBD1
TGTGCCAGCAGCGACTACAGGGGCGCAACTAATGAAAAACTGTTTTTT
CASSDYRGATNEKLFF
>TRBJ1-2|NA|TRBV7-2|TRBD1
TGTGCCAGCAGCTTAGGGGGGACAGGGATCGGGTACTATGGCTACACCTTC
CASSLGGTGIGYYGYTF
>TRBJ1-1|once|TRBV27|NA
TGTGCCAGCAGTTTCAGGGTTAACACTGAAGCTTTCTTT
CASSFRVNTEAFF
>TRBJ2-5|NA|TRBV24-1|TRBD2
TGTGCCACCAGTGATCCGACCTTGACTAGCGGCCAAGAGACCCAGTACTTC
CATSDPTLTSGQETQYF
>TRBJ1-1|NA|TRBV5-6|NA
TGTGCCAGCAGCTTGGGAGCTCGACTCACTGAAGCTTTCTTT
CASSLGARLTEAFF
>TRBJ1-5|NA|TRBV19|TRBD1
TGTGCCAGTACCTTCGGGGCCGACAGGGGCTCGGCTCAGCCCCAGCATTTT
CASTFGADRGSAQPQHF
>TRBJ1-2|NA|TRBV25-1|TRBD1
TGTGCCAGCAGTGAATCCGGGACAGGGGTTTTCTATGGCTACACCTTC
CASSESGTGVFYGYTF
>TRBJ1-2|NA|TRBV19|TRBD1
TGTGCCAGTAGTATACGACAGGGATCTAACTATGGCTACACCTTC
CASSIRQGSNYGYTF
>TRBJ2-5|NA|TRBV13|TRBD2
TGTGCCAGCAGCCCCCGTGGTAGCGGGCGAAAAGAGACCCAGTACTTC
CASSPRGSGRKETQYF
>TRBJ1-5|NA|TRBV27|NA
TGTGCCAGCAGTTTAGATGCGGCAGTCCCGCGGCCCCAGCATTTT
CASSLDAAVPRPQHF
>TRBJ2-3|NA|TRBV7-2|NA
TGTGCCAGCAGCTCAGTCCCCGTAACGGGAAAAGATACGCAGTATTTT
CASSSVPVTGKDTQYF
>TRBJ2-5|NA|TRBV2|NA
TGTGCCAGCGTGGTTGAGGTCCAAGAGACCCAGTACTTC
CASVVEVQETQYF
>TRBJ2-3|NA|TRBV28|TRBD2
TGTGCCGGGGGGACTAGCGGGGGCACAGATACGCAGTATTTT
CAGGTSGGTDTQYF
>TRBJ2-7|NA|TRBV6-5|NA
TGTGCCAGCAGTTACGCTTTACAGGGCTCCTACGAGCAGTACTTC
CASSYALQGSYEQYF
>TRBJ2-2|NA|TRBV6-5|NA
TGTGCCAGCAGTTCGGACAGAGGGGTAGAAGTAAGGGAGCTGTTTTTT
CASSSDRGVEVRELFF
>TRBJ1-2|NA|TRBV6-2/TRBV6-3|NA
TGTGCCAGCAGTTATCGCGCAGGGAATGAGGGCTACACCTTC
CASSYRAGNEGYTF
>TRBJ2-5|NA|TRBV4-1|NA
TGCGCCAGCAGCCAAGCGACAGGCCAAGAGACCCAGTACTTC
CASSQATGQETQYF
>TRBJ1-2|NA|TRBV5-8|NA
TGTGCCAGCAGCTTGGGCAGGGCGCGCTATGGCTACACCTTC
CASSLGRARYGYTF
>TRBJ2-7|NA|TRBV28|NA
TGTGCCAGCACCGAACCCGGTCCAGGCGTACTTCCCTACGAGCAGTACTTC
CASTEPGPGVLPYEQYF
>TRBJ2-5|NA|TRBV4-3|NA
TGCGCCAGCAGGGGGCTGGGGGCAGAGACCCAGTACTTC
CASRGLGAETQYF
>TRBJ2-2|NA|TRBV5-1|NA
TGCGCCAGCAGCTTGGTGCCCTTTGGGGCGGGAACGGGGGAGCTGTTTTTT
CASSLVPFGAGTGELFF
>TRBJ2-2|NA|TRBV5-1|NA
TGCGCCAGCAGCTCGCCAAGAGCAACAGGGACCGGGGAGCTGTTTTTT
CASSSPRATGTGELFF
>TRBJ2-7|NA|TRBV25-1|TRBD2
TGTGCCAGCAGTGTGGGCGGGGGATCCTACGAGCAGTACTTC
CASSVGGGSYEQYF
>TRBJ2-3|once|TRBV5-6|TRBD2
TGTGCCAGCAGCGATTACCCGGGACTAGCGGGCGCGGGTCCGCAGTATTTT
CASSDYPGLAGAGPQYF
>TRBJ2-3|few|TRBV7-9|NA
TGTGCCAGCAGCTTAGCGGGGGGAAGCACAGATACGCAGTATTTT
CASSLAGGSTDTQYF
>TRBJ2-5|NA|TRBV19|NA
TGTGCCAGTAGTGTACCCTCAACAGGGCCCCGGGAGACCCAGTACTTC
CASSVPSTGPRETQYF
>TRBJ1-5|NA|TRBV7-8|TRBD1
TGTGCCAGCAGCCCAGGGACAGGGGTCGGTCAGCCCCAGCATTTT
CASSPGTGVGQPQHF
>TRBJ1-5|NA|TRBV6-5|NA
TGTGCCAGCAGTTACGAGGGACTAGCTCAGCCCCAGCATTTT
CASSYEGLAQPQHF
>TRBJ1-1|NA|TRBV28|TRBD1
TGTGCCAGCAGTTTATTGGACAGGGAATCGAACACTGAAGCTTTCTTT
CASSLLDRESNTEAFF
>TRBJ2-7|NA|TRBV6-1|NA
TGTGCCAGCAGTGAGCAGACATCAGGGGCCTACGAGCAGTACTTC
CASSEQTSGAYEQYF
>TRBJ1-2|NA|TRBV6-6|TRBD1
TGTGCCAGCAGTTCGCCGACAGGGGAACACTATGGCTACACCTTC
CASSSPTGEHYGYTF
>TRBJ1-2|few|TRBV11-3|TRBD1
TGTGCCAGCAGCGCGGGACAGAACTATGGCTACACCTTC
CASSAGQNYGYTF
>TRBJ1-6|few|TRBV27|NA
TGTGCCAGCAGTCCGGGGGGTTTGCATTCACCCCTCCACTTT
CASSPGGLHSPLHF
>TRBJ2-5|few|TRBV6-5|TRBD2
TGTGCCAGCAGAACCGCTAGCGGGAGACGAGAGACCCAGTACTTC
CASRTASGRRETQYF
>TRBJ2-2|NA|TRBV6-5|TRBD2
TGTGCCAGCACCCGGGGGGGCCTCTGGGAGCTGTTTTTT
CASTRGGLWELFF
>TRBJ2-1|NA|TRBV6-5|NA
TGTGCCAGCAGTCTCCGGACATTTCCCTACAATGAGCAGTTCTTC
CASSLRTFPYNEQFF
>TRBJ2-7|NA|TRBV7-2|TRBD1
TGTGCCAGCAGCTTCGACAGGGGGGAAACCTACGAGCAGTACTTC
CASSFDRGETYEQYF
>TRBJ2-1|NA|TRBV29-1|NA
TGCAGCGTTGAATCGACAGCCTACAATGAGCAGTTCTTC
CSVESTAYNEQFF
>TRBJ2-2|NA|TRBV5-6|NA
TGTGCCAGCAGCACGCGGGGGCGTACAGGGACCGGGGAGCTGTTTTTT
CASSTRGRTGTGELFF
>TRBJ2-1|once|TRBV4-2|TRBD2
TGTGCCAGCAGCGGCGGGAGCGCCTACAATGAGCAGTTCTTC
CASSGGSAYNEQFF
>TRBJ2-3|NA|TRBV6-9|NA
TGTGCCAGCAGTTACTCCCTCACAGATACGCAGTATTTT
CASSYSLTDTQYF
>TRBJ1-2|NA|TRBV6-5|NA
TGTGCCAGCAGTTACTCCCCCCTCCCGGGGGGCTACACCTTC
CASSYSPLPGGYTF
>TRBJ2-3|once|TRBV10-3|NA
TGTGCCATCACGAACGCGTCCTCCGCAGATACGCAGTATTTT
CAITNASSADTQYF
>TRBJ2-7|NA|TRBV5-6|TRBD2
TGTGCCAGCAGCTTGTTTTTGGGTAGCGGGAGTAACCACGAGCAGTACTTC
CASSLFLGSGSNHEQYF
>TRBJ1-1|NA|TRBV11-3|NA
TGTGCCAGCAGCCCCCTAGGGGAGGCTGAAGCTTTCTTT
CASSPLGEAEAFF
>TRBJ2-1|NA|TRBV6-4|NA
TGTGCCAGCAGTGCCGAGACAGGCTCCTACAATGAGCAGTTCTTC
CASSAETGSYNEQFF
>TRBJ2-1|NA|TRBV24-1|TRBD1
TGTGCCACCAGTGAAGAGACAGGGTCGTTCAATGAGCAGTTCTTC
CATSEETGSFNEQFF
>TRBJ1-2|few|TRBV6-2/TRBV6-3|NA
TGTGCCAGCAGTTTCGCGAGGCTTACGGGTTACGGGTCCCGCTATGGCTACACCTTC
CASSFARLTGYGSRYGYTF
>TRBJ2-1|NA|TRBV27|TRBD2
TGTGCCAGCAGTCCGGGAGGTTACAATGAGCAGTTCTTC
CASSPGGYNEQFF
>TRBJ2-7|NA|TRBV10-1|TRBD2
TGCGCCAGCAGTGAGGGTAGCGGGGGCTACGAGCAGTACTTC
CASSEGSGGYEQYF
>TRBJ1-6|NA|TRBV30|TRBD1
TGTGCCTGGAAGAGGGACAGTTCAAATTCACCCCTCCACTTT
CAWKRDSSNSPLHF